The 15 T cell receptor beta chains given below trace back to one sample, sequenced in a study of Graves' ophthalmopathy and Graves' hyperthyroidism. Beta-chain TCR CDR3 regions were amplified from RNA transcripts. In the first round, RT-PCR was carried out with HTBI primers, and a multiplex PCR formed the second round. TCRdb re-called the multiplex PCR reads with MiXCR, one entry per CDR3 protein. This sample carries under 250,000 distinct CDR3 sequences, roughly 21% of them seen once, and the ten largest clones take around 45%. The sequenced sample consisted of peripheral blood. Receptor source: a woman between 45 and 60 years old with Graves' ophthalmopathy.

This clonotype appeared many times. Here the CDR3 reads CASSQEAQYGYGYTF. The DNA of the CDR3 is TGTGCCAGCAGCCAAGAGGCTCAGTACGGCTATGGCTACACCTTC. The chain recombines TRBV7-2 with TRBJ1-2; D remains unclear. Trimming left V 5 bases short and J 4 bases short, with 17 bases between. The CDR3 runs to 15 residues. Germline values: CDR1 SGHTA, CDR2 FQGNSA.

This clonotype was recorded at least ten times. The chain is built from TRBV24-1 and TRBJ2-1; 12 bases agree with TRBD2. This CDR3 is built from 18 residues. The J segment lost 6 bases and the V segment lost 3 bases, leaving 11 bases of the junction unmatched. Germline CDR1 reads KGHDR; CDR2 reads SFDVKD. CDR3 DNA sequence: TGTGCCACCAGTGATCCTAGCGGGAGGGCCCTGTCTGGCAATGAGCAGTTCTTC. This translates into CATSDPSGRALSGNEQFF.

This clonotype was seen ten or more times. The chain joins TRBV18 to TRBJ2-7, with 9 bases that match TRBD1. Germline V gives CDR1 KGHSH, CDR2 LQKENI. The trim removed 6 bases at V and 0 bases at J, leaving 9 bases unmatched. This CDR3 has 16 residues. CDR3 in DNA: TGTGCCAGCTCCCTCGGACGGACAGGGGACTCCTACGAGCAGTACTTC. As protein: CASSLGRTGDSYEQYF.

This clonotype has a count of ten or more. The CDR3 bases are TGTGCCAGTAGTTACAACGGACTAGCGGAAGAGACCCAGTACTTC. The encoded protein is CASSYNGLAEETQYF. The genes are TRBV19 and TRBJ2-5, with TRBD2 identical over 10 bases. With 5 bases clipped from V and 3 bases from J, the junction kept 6 bases outside the gene matches. This CDR3 is built from 15 residues. Germline-derived CDR1 and CDR2 are LNHDA and SQIVND (reference sequence).

This clonotype was counted at least ten times. The J gene is TRBJ1-1, the V gene TRBV30, with D uncertain. Germline CDR1 reads GTSNPN; CDR2 reads SVGIG (reference sequence). This CDR3 is built from 12 residues. V was shortened by 3 bases and J by 5 bases, with 10 bases between the two germline ends. The CDR3, as DNA: TGTGCCTGGAGAAAAACGGGGACTGAAGCTTTCTTT. It yields the protein CAWRKTGTEAFF.

The count of this clonotype is one. The chain employs TRBV11-1 and TRBJ2-7, with D possibly being TRBD1 (6 bases). The V gene's germline CDR1 is SGHAT and CDR2 FQDESV (reference sequence). Trimming removed 5 bases at V and 4 bases at J, with 12 bases between. The CDR3 totals 13 residues. The CDR3 DNA reads as TGTGCCAGCAGCAGGCAGGGGTTGTACGAGCAGTACTTC. It specifies CASSRQGLYEQYF.

This clonotype was seen ten or more times. The rearrangement links TRBV20-1 to TRBJ2-7, with 7 bases identical to TRBD1. This CDR3 has 15 residues. V lost 5 bases and J lost 2; bases outside the gene matches: 12. CDR1 and CDR2 from the germline V gene are DFQATT and SNEGSKA (reference sequence). The CDR3 protein is CSADRTGPSTYEQYF. The CDR3 DNA reads as TGCAGTGCTGACCGGACAGGCCCTAGCACCTACGAGCAGTACTTC.

This clonotype was found many times. The V gene is TRBV4-2, the J gene TRBJ2-7, with TRBD2 matching 11 bases. V shed 2 bases and J 3 bases; nucleotides not matched to a gene: 3. Germline CDR1 and CDR2: LGHNA and YNFKEQ. The CDR3 sequence is 15 residues long. The chain's CDR3 is CASSQLLAGGYEQYF. The DNA for the CDR3 is TGTGCCAGCAGCCAACTGCTAGCGGGAGGCTACGAGCAGTACTTC.

This clonotype has ten or more counts. The J gene is TRBJ1-2, the V gene TRBV20-1; 11 positions match TRBD1. The J segment lost 8 bases and the V segment lost 4 bases, leaving 6 bases of the junction unmatched. The CDR3 extends over 13 amino acids. The germline CDR1 and CDR2 sequences are DFQATT and SNEGSKA (reference sequence). The CDR3 loop reads CSAKGQGGGGYTF. As DNA, the CDR3 is TGCAGTGCTAAGGGACAGGGGGGAGGCGGCTACACCTTC.

J is TRBJ1-1 and V is TRBV24-1; 9 bases fit TRBD1. J lost 12 bases, V lost 6 bases, and 31 bases had no gene match. This CDR3 has 20 amino acids. Germline V gene data show CDR1 as KGHDR and CDR2 as SFDVKD. The CDR3 sequence: CATSCLRQTRDRDYNRPPFF. CDR3 nucleotide sequence: TGTGCCACCAGTTGTCTCCGTCAAACCCGGGACAGGGACTACAACCGACCCCCTTTCTTT.

At least ten counts were recorded for this clonotype. V gene TRBV20-1 combines with J gene TRBJ2-1; D not resolved. The CDR3 is made up of 12 amino acids. CDR1 DFQATT and CDR2 SNEGSKA come from the germline V gene (reference sequence). V lost 6 bases to trimming and J lost 5 bases, with 11 bases between them. CDR3 sequence (DNA): TGCAGTGCGTCCCCTAAGAACAATGAGCAGTTCTTC. It codes for CSASPKNNEQFF.

This clonotype was recorded at least ten times. This chain links TRBV7-8 with TRBJ1-2; D may be TRBD1 (6 bases). V lost 5 bases and J lost 4, with 17 bases in between. This CDR3 is 15 amino acids long. The germline CDR1 and CDR2 sequences are SGHVS and FQNEAQ. The CDR3 here is CASSGRDTMTYGYTF. CDR3 in DNA: TGTGCCAGCAGCGGGCGGGACACAATGACCTATGGCTACACCTTC.

This clonotype was counted at least ten times. This chain links TRBV7-1 with TRBJ2-2; TRBD2 agrees at 16 bases. TRBV7-1 qualifies as an ORF whose function is uncertain. The CDR3 runs 20 residues. Trimming took 3 bases from V and 4 from J; bases not matched to a gene: 11. DNA for the CDR3: TGTGCCAGCAGCTCCGACCCCGGGACTAGCGGGAGGGCAACCACCGGGGAGCTGTTTTTT. Its protein is CASSSDPGTSGRATTGELFF.

This clonotype was picked up one time. This chain uses TRBV28 with TRBJ2-5; D is possibly TRBD1 (5 bases). The V end lost 2 bases, the J end lost 0 bases, and 13 bases lay between the germline ends. Germline CDR1 MDHEN, CDR2 SYDVKM. This CDR3 contains 16 residues. CDR3 sequence reads: CASSLNGQGNQETQYF. CDR3 in DNA: TGTGCCAGCAGTTTAAACGGTCAGGGCAACCAAGAGACCCAGTACTTC.

The chain links TRBV4-2 to TRBJ1-3, with D uncertain. With 0 bases removed from V and 0 bases from J, the gap between germline ends came to 12 bases. The V gene's germline CDR1 is LGHNA and CDR2 YNFKEQ. The CDR3 consists of 17 residues. Written as DNA, the CDR3 is TGTGCCAGCAGCCAAGATCCGCGAAGCTTCTCTGGAAACACCATATATTTT. Its translation: CASSQDPRSFSGNTIYF.